The clone carrying this TCR beta chain appeared many times. The record originates from a study of human T cells and chemical hapten exposure. TCRdb passed the RACE reads through MiXCR, listing each CDR3 protein once. The table includes about 65,000 distinct CDR3 sequences, about 6% detected once. The time point is: healthy volunteer bleed at 6 weeks. From whole blood left unfractionated, total RNA was extracted. The ends were cut back, 7 bases at V and 4 bases at J, with 13 bases in the middle. The CDR3 covers 13 residues. Germline-derived CDR1 and CDR2 are DFQATT and SNEGSKA (reference sequence). Input material: whole blood. This clonotype was obtained from a female donor in good health. Some clones in this sample may be carry-over from other donors' samples. The chain uses TRBV20-1 and TRBJ2-2; D is perhaps TRBD1 or TRBD2 (5 bases each). CDR3 DNA sequence: TGCAGTGTTAAAGAGGGGTTCACCGGGGAGCTGTTTTTT. Its translation: CSVKEGFTGELFF.